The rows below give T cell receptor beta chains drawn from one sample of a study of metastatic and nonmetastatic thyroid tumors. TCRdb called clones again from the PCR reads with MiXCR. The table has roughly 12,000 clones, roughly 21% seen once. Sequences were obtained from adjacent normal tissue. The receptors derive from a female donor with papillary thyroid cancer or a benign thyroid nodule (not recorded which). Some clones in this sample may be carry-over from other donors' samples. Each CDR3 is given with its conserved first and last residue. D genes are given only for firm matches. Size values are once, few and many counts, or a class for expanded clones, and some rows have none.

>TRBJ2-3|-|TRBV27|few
CASSFFDRRDTDTQYF
TGTGCCAGCAGTTTCTTCGACAGGAGAGACACAGATACGCAGTATTTT
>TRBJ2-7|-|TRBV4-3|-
CASIRWDHEQYF
TGCGCCAGCATCCGGTGGGATCACGAGCAGTACTTC
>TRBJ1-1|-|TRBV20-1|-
CSAREYLGMSTEAFF
TGCAGTGCTAGAGAGTACCTGGGTATGAGCACTGAAGCTTTCTTT
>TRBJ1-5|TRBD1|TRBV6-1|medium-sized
CASRTGVGQPQHF
TGTGCCAGCAGGACAGGGGTGGGTCAGCCCCAGCATTTT
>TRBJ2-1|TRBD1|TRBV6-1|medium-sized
CASRPGQYNEQFF
TGTGCCAGCAGGCCGGGACAGTATAATGAGCAGTTCTTC
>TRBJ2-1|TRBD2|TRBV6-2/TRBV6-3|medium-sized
CASSSPGLAGGYNEQFF
TGTGCCAGCAGTTCCCCGGGACTAGCGGGGGGGTACAATGAGCAGTTCTTC
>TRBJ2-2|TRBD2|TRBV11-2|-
CASSRTSGSCAVGELFF
TGTGCCAGCAGCCGGACTAGCGGGAGTTGTGCTGTCGGTGAGCTGTTTTTT
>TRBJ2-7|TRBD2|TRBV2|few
CASSVRRGAVEQYF
TGTGCCAGCAGTGTAAGGCGGGGGGCCGTCGAGCAGTACTTC
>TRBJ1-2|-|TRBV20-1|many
CSASPRYYGYTF
TGCAGTGCTAGCCCCAGGTACTATGGCTACACCTTC
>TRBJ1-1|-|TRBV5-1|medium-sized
CASTGRGRTEAFF
TGCGCCAGCACGGGCAGGGGAAGAACTGAAGCTTTCTTT
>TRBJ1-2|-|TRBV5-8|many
CASSVDPGRGYTF
TGTGCCAGCAGCGTCGACCCCGGCCGTGGCTACACCTTC